This T cell receptor (beta chain) was obtained from a study of blood T cell repertoires in COVID-19. Profiled with immunoSEQ multiplex PCR; TCRdb holds only in-frame clones, not every one. The data hold 250,000 to 350,000 clones, with around 90% observed a single time. The CDR3 contains 15 residues. Trimming took 2 bases from V and 0 from J, leaving 8 bases between them. Germline loops: CDR1 SGHKS, CDR2 YYEKEE (reference sequence). The rearrangement uses TRBV5-5 and TRBJ2-2; TRBD1 might be the D (6 bases). The sequence was obtained from a woman in her forties or fifties who had recovered from COVID-19. Specimen: peripheral blood. For the CDR3, the DNA is TGTGCCAGCAGCTTTACAGGGACGAACACCGGGGAGCTGTTTTTT. Translating it yields CASSFTGTNTGELFF.